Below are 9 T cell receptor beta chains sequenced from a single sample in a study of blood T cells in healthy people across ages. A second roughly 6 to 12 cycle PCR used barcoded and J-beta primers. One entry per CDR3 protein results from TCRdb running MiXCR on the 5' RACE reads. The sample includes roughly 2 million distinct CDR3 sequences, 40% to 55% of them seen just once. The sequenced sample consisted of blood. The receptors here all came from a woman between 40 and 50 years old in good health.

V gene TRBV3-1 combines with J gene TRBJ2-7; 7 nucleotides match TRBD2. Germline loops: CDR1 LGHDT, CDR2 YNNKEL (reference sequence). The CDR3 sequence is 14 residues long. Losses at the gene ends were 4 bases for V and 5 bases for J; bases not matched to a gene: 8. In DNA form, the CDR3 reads TGTGCCAGCAGCCTGGGATTAGCGGGCCACGAGCAGTACTTC. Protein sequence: CASSLGLAGHEQYF.

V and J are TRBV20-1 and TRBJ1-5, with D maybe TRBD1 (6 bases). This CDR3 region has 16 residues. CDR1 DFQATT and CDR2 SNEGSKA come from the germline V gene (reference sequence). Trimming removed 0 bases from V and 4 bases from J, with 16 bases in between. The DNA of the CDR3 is TGCAGTGCTAGAGATCTTATTATCAGGGGTAATCAGCCCCAGCATTTT. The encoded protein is CSARDLIIRGNQPQHF.

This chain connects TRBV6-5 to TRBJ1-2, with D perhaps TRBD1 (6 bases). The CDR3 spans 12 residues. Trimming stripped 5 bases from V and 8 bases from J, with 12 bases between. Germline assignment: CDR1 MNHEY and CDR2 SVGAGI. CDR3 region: CASSLQGWGYTF. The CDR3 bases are TGTGCCAGCAGTCTACAGGGCTGGGGCTACACCTTC.

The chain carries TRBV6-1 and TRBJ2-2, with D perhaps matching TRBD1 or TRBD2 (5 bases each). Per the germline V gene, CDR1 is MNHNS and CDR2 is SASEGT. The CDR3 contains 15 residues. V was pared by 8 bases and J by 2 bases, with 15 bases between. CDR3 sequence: CASSRGALNTGELFF. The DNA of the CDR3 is TGTGCCAGCTCCCGAGGGGCCCTTAACACCGGGGAGCTGTTTTTT.

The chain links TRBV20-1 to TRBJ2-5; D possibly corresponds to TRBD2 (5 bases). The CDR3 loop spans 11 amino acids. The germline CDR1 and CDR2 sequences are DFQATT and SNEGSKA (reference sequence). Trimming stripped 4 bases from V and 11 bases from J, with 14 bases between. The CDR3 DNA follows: TGCAGTGCTAAATCTTACGGGGAGCAGTACTTC. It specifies CSAKSYGEQYF.

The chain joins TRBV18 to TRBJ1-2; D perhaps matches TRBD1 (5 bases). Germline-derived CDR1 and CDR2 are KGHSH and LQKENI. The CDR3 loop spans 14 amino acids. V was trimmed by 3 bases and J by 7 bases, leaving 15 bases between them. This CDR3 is CASSPQRGAGGYTF. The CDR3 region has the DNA TGTGCCAGCTCACCCCAGAGGGGCGCTGGTGGCTACACCTTC.

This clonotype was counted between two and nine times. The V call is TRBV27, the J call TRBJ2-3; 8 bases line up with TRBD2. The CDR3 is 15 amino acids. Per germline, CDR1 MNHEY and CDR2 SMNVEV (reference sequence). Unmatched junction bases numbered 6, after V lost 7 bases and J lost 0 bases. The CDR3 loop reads CASTKLAASTDTQYF. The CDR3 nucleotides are TGTGCCAGCACTAAACTAGCGGCTAGCACAGATACGCAGTATTTT.

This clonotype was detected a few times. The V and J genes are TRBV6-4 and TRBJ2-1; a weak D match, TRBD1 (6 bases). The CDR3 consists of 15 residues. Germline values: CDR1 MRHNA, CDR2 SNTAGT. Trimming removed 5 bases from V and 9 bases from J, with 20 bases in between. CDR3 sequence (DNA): TGTGCCAGCAGTCGAACAGGGTTGGGGTTTGCTGAGCAGTTCTTC. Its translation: CASSRTGLGFAEQFF.

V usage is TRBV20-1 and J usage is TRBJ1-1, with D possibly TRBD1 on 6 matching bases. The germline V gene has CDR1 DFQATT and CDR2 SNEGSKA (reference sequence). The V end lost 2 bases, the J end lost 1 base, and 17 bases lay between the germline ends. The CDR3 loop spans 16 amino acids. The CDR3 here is CSARSQMQGPNTEAFF. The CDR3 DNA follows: TGCAGTGCTAGATCACAAATGCAGGGGCCGAACACTGAAGCTTTCTTT.